This entry is about one TCR beta chain. Its antigen is currently not known. There are no base qualities to consult, and no much larger clone falls within one base. The data are from a study of cytomegalovirus exposure and HLA in healthy donors (dated by TCRdb to about 2017). Describing the broader study: The 670 or so repertoires of the first cohort and the roughly 120 validation repertoires were produced on the same platform, according to a later analysis. The study aimed to test whether signatures of past pathogen exposure could be identified by cataloging public T cell receptors. A separate validation cohort of some 130 different subjects was used in addition to the roughly 670-subject first cohort. High-throughput TCR immunosequencing, statistical association of individual TCRs with disease status, and machine learning were combined to predict cytomegalovirus infection status.

Overall study outcomes, separate from this receptor: According to the authors, the approach could potentially be generalized to other disease states and immunological phenotypes. Three of the identified cytomegalovirus-associated TCR beta chains were confirmed in vitro to be specific for cytomegalovirus antigens. A total of some 180 TCR beta chains were listed by the study as associated with cytomegalovirus. Across donors, most TCR sequences were observed very rarely, whereas some public TCRs were present in many individuals. The validation cohort had no HLA typing available for a later analysis, so co-occurrence within that cohort was assessed over all 120 or so repertoires. The classifier was reported to diagnose cytomegalovirus status with high specificity and sensitivity in both the original cohort and the validation cohort. Subsequent analysis determined that TCRs grouped into clusters in the first cohort also showed a tendency toward co-occurrence across the 120 or so validation repertoires, and approximately 94% of cluster scores exceeded 0.

The library came from the immunoSEQ multiplex PCR assay. In the authors' own workflow: To diagnose cytomegalovirus status from the catalog of TCR beta chain sequences, a statistical classification framework was built. This immuneACCESS table, as held by TCRdb, lists in-frame sequences with V and J called but not all clones. Of the missing ones, under half trace to an unresolved V gene in checked studies; the others have no known cause. That table gives V, J and clone size, and the DNA gave D and trimming. This sample lists about 110,000 clones; roughly 87% were detected once. The leading ten clones occupy around 2% of the sample. Donors formed part of the validation cohort, which comprised 120 subjects and was distinct from the first cohort of several hundred subjects. Trimming takes 6 bases off V and 8 bases off J; junction bases not matched to a gene: 5. The CDR3 has 13 amino acids, counting the end cysteine and phenylalanine. Only the CDR3 region is kept as DNA, spanning 39 bases read in frame from base 1. CDR1 and CDR2, per the germline V gene, are MDHEN and SYDVKM.

The chain couples TRBV28 to TRBJ1-2, with TRBD1 matching 11 junction bases. The sequencing sample was made of PBMCs. This sequence originates from a woman younger than 35 in good health and CMV-seronegative. The CDR3 sequence is CASSRGTGGGYTF. Here is the DNA: TGTGCCAGCAGCCGTGGGACAGGGGGAGGCTACACCTTC.